The rows below give T cell receptor beta chains drawn from one sample of a study of regulatory T cells in long-lasting Graves disease. TCRdb recomputed calls from the multiplex PCR reads with MiXCR, one row per CDR3 protein. Of about 210,000 distinct CDR3 sequences listed, around 20% are singletons. These records were also assigned to another study, of T cells in Graves' hyperthyroidism and ophthalmopathy.

This specimen was peripheral blood mononuclear cells (PBMCs), taken at new diagnosis, from a patient treated with antithyroid drugs. These receptors all come from a woman in her twenties or thirties with Graves disease. The CDR3 runs from the conserved cysteine through the conserved F or W. D genes are given only for firm matches. Clone size is shown for a subset of rows, as once, few, many or a class of expanded clone.

V	J	D	size	DNA	CDR3
TRBV27	TRBJ1-2	-	many	TGTGCCAGCAGTTTTTGGGGAGAGGGGAGAGAGGGCTACACCTTC	CASSFWGEGREGYTF
TRBV4-1	TRBJ1-5	-	many	TGCGCCAGCAGCCATGCCTTGGGGGGTTCTCAGCCCCAGCATTTT	CASSHALGGSQPQHF
TRBV19	TRBJ1-4	TRBD1	-	TGTGCCAGTAACCCCGGACAGGGTCGGGCGGAAAAACTGTTTTTT	CASNPGQGRAEKLFF
TRBV6-1	TRBJ1-1	-	many	TGTGCCAGCAGTGAATCCATCCTGAACACTGAAGCTTTCTTT	CASSESILNTEAFF
TRBV19	TRBJ2-5	-	-	TGTGCCAGTAAGTCGACAGTGATCCAAGAGACCCAGTACTTC	CASKSTVIQETQYF
TRBV7-2	TRBJ2-2	TRBD1	many	TGTGCCAGCCGCGGACAGGGTTGGACCGGGGAGCTGTTTTTT	CASRGQGWTGELFF
TRBV9	TRBJ2-1	-	-	TGTGCCAGCAGCGCCGGAGGGAATGAGCAGTTCTTC	CASSAGGNEQFF
TRBV9	TRBJ2-6	-	many	TGTGCCAGCAGTCTATCCCTAGGTCCCATAAACTCTGGGGCCAACGTCCTGACTTTC	CASSLSLGPINSGANVLTF
TRBV6-5	TRBJ1-5	TRBD1	many	TGTGCCAGCAGTTACAGAGGGGGCGATCAGCCCCAGCATTTT	CASSYRGGDQPQHF
TRBV2	TRBJ2-5	TRBD2	many	TGTGCCAGCAGATGGGGGCTAGCGGGAGCTCGAGAGACCCAGTACTTC	CASRWGLAGARETQYF
TRBV12-3/TRBV12-4	TRBJ2-5	TRBD2	many	TGTGCCAGCAGTTTTGGAGCTAGCGGGAGGGGGGAGACCCAGTACTTC	CASSFGASGRGETQYF
TRBV4-1	TRBJ2-1	-	many	TGCGCCAGCAGCCTGGGTGCAACCTACAATGAGCAGTTCTTC	CASSLGATYNEQFF
TRBV7-3	TRBJ1-1	-	many	TGTGCCAGCAGCCCCAATCGGAACACTGAAGCTTTCTTT	CASSPNRNTEAFF
TRBV3-1	TRBJ2-1	TRBD1	many	TGTGCCAGCAGCCAAGACCGGACAGGGTTGAGTAGCTCCTACAATGAGCAGTTCTTC	CASSQDRTGLSSSYNEQFF
TRBV12-5	TRBJ2-3	-	many	TGTGCTAGTGGTTTGGTCACAGTTCAGGATACGCAGTATTTT	CASGLVTVQDTQYF